This TCR beta chain appears in the sequencing data of a study of blood T cell repertoires in COVID-19. The overall study: COVID-19 samples, acute and convalescent, were from the United States, Italy and Spain.

The method was immunoSEQ multiplex PCR; TCRdb's version includes in-frame clones alone and lacks a portion of them. The table includes about 220,000 clones, around 84% detected once. The CDR3 runs to 15 residues. V lost 1 base to trimming and J lost 3 bases, with 7 bases between them. Germline V gives CDR1 SNHLY, CDR2 FYNNEI. The chain combines TRBV2 with TRBJ1-6; D not certain. Input material: peripheral blood. This TCR was sampled from an older woman who had recovered from COVID-19. The CDR3 region has the DNA TGTGCCAGCAGTGAAGACGGTGACTATAATTCACCCCTCCACTTT. Translating gives CASSEDGDYNSPLHF.